Below are 20 T cell receptor beta chains sequenced from a single sample in a study of beta chain features in type 1 diabetes. What was sequenced were expressed TCRB transcripts, since all of the isolated RNA had been reverse transcribed. Some clones are missing from TCRdb's copy, which holds only in-frame ones; the method was immunoSEQ multiplex PCR. The repertoire holds about 350,000 clones, 15% to 20% seen once, with about 0.044% in the top ten. The sequencing input was naive CD4+ T cells from blood. The receptors derive from a woman younger than 30 in good health.

This clone has just a few counts. This rearrangement joins TRBV6-1 to TRBJ1-4; 9 positions match TRBD1. CDR1 and CDR2 from the germline V gene are MNHNS and SASEGT. The CDR3 is made up of 14 amino acids. The V gene end was trimmed by 6 bases and the J gene end by 7 bases; junction bases not matched to a gene: 6. CDR3 sequence reads: CASRLTGGREKLFF. Here the CDR3 DNA reads TGTGCCAGCAGGTTGACAGGGGGGCGTGAAAAACTGTTTTTT.

This clone has just a few counts. This chain uses TRBV6-1 with TRBJ2-1, with D possibly being TRBD1 (6 bases). The CDR3 totals 15 residues. V was pared by 1 base and J by 2 bases, with 9 bases between. Germline-derived CDR1 and CDR2 are MNHNS and SASEGT. CDR3 region: CASSEVAGAYNEQFF. The CDR3, as DNA: TGTGCCAGCAGTGAAGTTGCAGGGGCCTACAATGAGCAGTTCTTC.

The chain joins TRBV6-1 to TRBJ2-3, with D possibly TRBD1 on 5 matching bases. The length of the CDR3 is 14 residues. The germline V gene has CDR1 MNHNS and CDR2 SASEGT. V lost 2 bases and J lost 4, with 10 bases in between. The CDR3 here is CASSEQGSSDTQYF. The CDR3 DNA reads as TGTGCCAGCAGTGAACAGGGCAGTTCAGATACGCAGTATTTT.

The rearrangement uses TRBV30 and TRBJ1-2, with D uncertain. The germline V gene encodes CDR1 GTSNPN and CDR2 SVGIG (reference sequence). This CDR3 contains 12 residues. Trimming took 2 bases from V and 9 from J, leaving 13 bases between them. CDR3 region: CAWSSDGWSYTF. The CDR3 nucleotides are TGTGCCTGGAGTTCTGACGGGTGGAGCTACACCTTC.

This clone was seen repeatedly, ten times or more. V and J are TRBV15 and TRBJ2-3; possibly TRBD1 for D (5 bases). Trimming took 3 bases from V and 5 from J, leaving 15 bases between them. Germline V lookup: CDR1 LNHNV, CDR2 YYDKDF (reference sequence). This CDR3 is built from 15 residues. The chain's CDR3 is CATSSRTTWGDTQYF. CDR3 coding DNA: TGTGCCACCAGCAGCCGGACAACGTGGGGAGATACGCAGTATTTT.

This chain connects TRBV18 to TRBJ2-2; D not resolved. With 3 bases removed from V and 0 bases from J, the gap between germline ends came to 8 bases. The germline V gene encodes CDR1 KGHSH and CDR2 LQKENI. The CDR3 has 15 residues. CDR3 sequence (DNA): TGTGCCAGCTCACCGGGCCTCGCGAACACCGGGGAGCTGTTTTTT. This codes for CASSPGLANTGELFF.

This chain links TRBV28 with TRBJ1-2, with 9 bases matching TRBD1. The CDR3 runs 15 residues. Germline values: CDR1 MDHEN, CDR2 SYDVKM. The V segment lost 4 bases and the J segment 5 bases; nucleotides outside the gene matches: 8. This CDR3 is CASSSQQGAGYGYTF. CDR3 in DNA: TGTGCCAGCAGTTCTCAACAGGGGGCTGGGTATGGCTACACCTTC.

This sequence joins TRBV7-8 and TRBJ2-7, with a tentative D call TRBD2 (5 bases). The CDR3 spans 14 residues. Trimming stripped 1 base from V and 2 bases from J, with 9 bases between. Germline V lookup: CDR1 SGHVS, CDR2 FQNEAQ. CDR3 residues: CASSLGSGPYEQYF. CDR3 nucleotides: TGTGCCAGCAGCTTAGGAAGCGGCCCCTACGAGCAGTACTTC.

There are a few counts of this clone. V usage is TRBV5-1 and J usage is TRBJ1-5, with 8 bases fitting TRBD1. This CDR3 has 13 residues. Germline values: CDR1 SGHRS, CDR2 YFSETQ. Trimming cost V 3 bases and J 6 bases; bases outside gene matches: 2. In nucleotides, the CDR3 is TGCGCCAGCAGCTACGGACAGGGTCAGCCCCAGCATTTT. It translates to CASSYGQGQPQHF.

Only a few counts were recorded for this clone. The chain links TRBV5-1 to TRBJ2-1, with 7 bases lining up with TRBD1. CDR1 is SGHRS, CDR2 YFSETQ, per germline. Trimming took 0 bases from V and 4 from J; bases not matched to a gene: 4. CDR3 length equals 15 residues. Written as DNA, the CDR3 is TGCGCCAGCAGCTTGGAATCAGGGGGATACAATGAGCAGTTCTTC. The encoded protein is CASSLESGGYNEQFF.

The chain combines TRBV4-2 with TRBJ2-5; TRBD2 is a possible D gene (6 bases). Germline V gives CDR1 LGHNA, CDR2 YNFKEQ. This CDR3 is 16 amino acids long. V gave up 0 bases and J gave up 5 bases, with 16 bases separating them. The CDR3 coding sequence is TGTGCCAGCAGCCAAGAGGGACTCCGGGGCGAGGAGACCCAGTACTTC. This translates into CASSQEGLRGEETQYF.

The V call is TRBV4-1, the J call TRBJ2-1, with D tentatively TRBD1 (6 bases). The CDR3 is 15 amino acids. V lost 1 base and J lost 5, with 12 bases in between. Looked up from germline, CDR1 is MGHRA and CDR2 is YSYEKL. The CDR3 DNA is TGCGCCAGCAGCCAAGTTACCAGGGGACACAATGAGCAGTTCTTC. Translating gives CASSQVTRGHNEQFF.

In DNA form, the CDR3 reads TGTGCCAGCAGCCCCACTAACTATGGCTACACCTTC. Its protein is CASSPTNYGYTF. The rearrangement links TRBV14 to TRBJ1-2, with unresolved D. With 4 bases removed from V and 0 bases from J, the gap between germline ends came to 3 bases. This CDR3 has 12 amino acids. Germline lookup yields CDR1 SGHDN and CDR2 FVKESK. Full variable domain (remainder filled in from reference TRBV14 and TRBJ1-2): EAGVTQFPSHSVIEKGQTVTLRCDPISGHDNLYWYRRVMGKEIKFLLHFVKESKQDESGMPNNRFLAERTGGTYSTLKVQPAELEDSGVYFCASSPTNYGYTFGSGTRLTVV.

The V gene is TRBV9, the J gene TRBJ2-3; 7 bases fit TRBD2. The J segment lost 3 bases and the V segment lost 2 bases, leaving 3 bases of the junction unmatched. The CDR3 totals 14 residues. The germline CDR1 and CDR2 sequences are SGDLS and YYNGEE. The CDR3 is CASSVAGVTDTQYF. The CDR3 nucleotides are TGTGCCAGCAGCGTGGCGGGAGTGACAGATACGCAGTATTTT. The full variable domain, in which reference TRBV9 and TRBJ2-3 provide the parts outside the CDR3, is DSGVTQTPKHLITATGQRVTLRCSPRSGDLSVYWYQQSLDQGLQFLIQYYNGEERAKGNILERFSAQQFPDLHSELNLSSLELGDSALYFCASSVAGVTDTQYFGPGTRLTVL.

CDR3 amino acids: CASSASTGEAGEKLFF. Here the CDR3 DNA reads TGTGCCAGCAGCGCGTCAACAGGGGAGGCAGGCGAAAAACTGTTTTTT. This chain connects TRBV9 to TRBJ1-4; TRBD1 matches at 7 bases. This CDR3 has 16 residues. Per germline, CDR1 SGDLS and CDR2 YYNGEE. The J segment lost 8 bases and the V segment lost 3 bases, leaving 13 bases of the junction unmatched.

J is TRBJ2-3 and V is TRBV5-1; D might be TRBD1 (6 bases). The length of the CDR3 is 15 residues. Germline V lookup: CDR1 SGHRS, CDR2 YFSETQ. Trimming left V 1 base short and J 2 bases short, with 11 bases between. CDR3 in DNA: TGCGCCAGCAGCTTGCGGCAGGGGCTCACAGATACGCAGTATTTT. It encodes CASSLRQGLTDTQYF.

The genes are TRBV9 and TRBJ1-1; 8 nucleotides agree with TRBD1. The germline CDR1 and CDR2 sequences are SGDLS and YYNGEE. The CDR3 has 15 residues. Trimming took 3 bases from V and 0 from J; bases not matched to a gene: 4. CDR3 nucleotides: TGTGCCAGCAGCGCCCGGGACAGGTTGAACACTGAAGCTTTCTTT. Its protein product is CASSARDRLNTEAFF. Together with reference TRBV9 and TRBJ1-1, the CDR3 gives the full variable domain: DSGVTQTPKHLITATGQRVTLRCSPRSGDLSVYWYQQSLDQGLQFLIQYYNGEERAKGNILERFSAQQFPDLHSELNLSSLELGDSALYFCASSARDRLNTEAFFGQGTRLTVV.

To note about this clone: The conserved final phenylalanine or tryptophan is absent from the CDR3, which likely points to a read error. No DNA is shown, since the ends of the CDR3 on it are uncertain; the CDR3 is the one TCRdb lists. The chain recombines TRBV20-1 with TRBJ1-1; no DNA check was done on the table's D call, TRBD1. Germline V gene data show CDR1 as DFQATT and CDR2 as SNEGSKA (reference sequence). The CDR3 extends over 8 residues, inclusive of both ends. CDR3: CSAREGHL.

The chain uses TRBV10-3 and TRBJ2-3, with 7 bases matching TRBD1. After removal of 10 bases from V and 3 bases from J, the junction contained 7 bases not matched to a gene. The CDR3 covers 13 residues. Germline V gives CDR1 ENHRY, CDR2 SYGVKD. The CDR3 DNA reads as TGTGCCACCCAACAGGGGCTGACAGATACGCAGTATTTT. Its translation: CATQQGLTDTQYF.

This clone was recorded a few times. The chain carries TRBV7-2 and TRBJ2-5, with 7 nucleotides matching TRBD2. Per the germline V gene, CDR1 is SGHTA and CDR2 is FQGNSA. V shed 4 bases, J shed 4 bases, and the junction held 15 bases outside the gene matches. This CDR3 has 17 residues. The CDR3 loop is CASSSLPLLAGVETQYF. CDR3 DNA: TGTGCCAGCAGCTCCCTACCCCTCTTGGCGGGGGTAGAGACCCAGTACTTC.